Below are 13 T cell receptor beta chains sequenced from a single sample in a study of blood T cell repertoires in COVID-19. Generated by immunoSEQ multiplex PCR, the TCRdb table keeps only in-frame clones and is missing some. Among approximately 54,000 clones listed, about four fifths were seen once. The sequencing input was peripheral blood. The receptors stem from a woman aged 60-75 years with acute or convalescent COVID-19.

The genes are TRBV14 and TRBJ2-2; 7 bases fit TRBD2. The CDR3 consists of 17 residues. V gave up 2 bases and J gave up 0 bases; unmatched junction bases: 6. Germline assignment: CDR1 SGHDN and CDR2 FVKESK. The CDR3 reads CASSQPHGLANTGELFF. As DNA, the CDR3 is TGTGCCAGCAGCCAACCCCACGGACTAGCGAACACCGGGGAGCTGTTTTTT.

V is TRBV18 and J is TRBJ1-2, with a tentative D call TRBD1 (5 bases). The germline V and J ends were trimmed by 3 bases and 5 bases, with 10 bases remaining between them. The CDR3 spans 13 residues. CDR1 and CDR2 (germline): KGHSH, LQKENI. CDR3 coding DNA: TGTGCCAGCTCACCGTCGGGGGAGTATGGCTACACCTTC. Encoded protein: CASSPSGEYGYTF. The complete variable domain, with remaining parts taken from reference TRBV18 and TRBJ1-2, reads NAGVMQNPRHLVRRRGQEARLRCSPMKGHSHVYWYRQLPEEGLKFMVYLQKENIIDESGMPKERFSAEFPKEGPSILRIQQVVRGDSAAYFCASSPSGEYGYTFGSGTRLTVV.

V is TRBV6-1 and J is TRBJ1-2; D may be TRBD1 (5 bases). V was clipped by 2 bases and J by 6 bases, with 10 bases between them. The CDR3 is 13 residues long. Germline V gene sequence: CDR1 MNHNS, CDR2 SASEGT. CDR3 coding DNA: TGTGCCAGCAGTGAAAATAAGGGGCATGGCTACACCTTC. Protein sequence: CASSENKGHGYTF.

The J gene is TRBJ1-1, the V gene TRBV6-6; D might be TRBD1 (5 bases). CDR1 and CDR2 (germline): MNHNY, SVGAGI (reference sequence). The V end lost 5 bases, the J end lost 9 bases, and 7 bases lay between the germline ends. CDR3 length: 10 residues. Here the CDR3 reads CASSPDKAFF. The DNA of the CDR3 is TGTGCCAGCAGTCCGGACAAAGCTTTCTTT.

This clone was seen once. This chain connects TRBV27 to TRBJ1-4; a possible D gene is TRBD1 (6 bases). This CDR3 spans 14 amino acids. Looked up from germline, CDR1 is MNHEY and CDR2 is SMNVEV (reference sequence). Trimming removed 3 bases from V and 3 bases from J, with 8 bases in between. This chain's CDR3 is CASSFRGANEKLFF. The CDR3 DNA is TGTGCCAGCAGTTTCAGGGGAGCTAATGAAAAACTGTTTTTT.

The chain recombines TRBV2 with TRBJ2-2, with TRBD2 matching 11 bases. The CDR3 totals 16 residues. Germline values: CDR1 SNHLY, CDR2 FYNNEI. The V and J ends lost 6 bases and 1 base, in that order; junction bases with no gene match: 4. The CDR3 bases are TGTGCCAGCAGCATCCTAGCGGGGGGGAACACCGGGGAGCTGTTTTTT. Its protein product is CASSILAGGNTGELFF.

This sequence joins TRBV6-5 and TRBJ2-3; 7 nucleotides line up with TRBD1. CDR1 and CDR2 from the germline V gene are MNHEY and SVGAGI. V shed 2 bases and J 5 bases; nucleotides not matched to a gene: 7. The CDR3 runs 15 residues. The CDR3, as DNA: TGTGCCAGCAGTTACGCCGGGACAGAAATAGATACGCAGTATTTT. The encoded protein is CASSYAGTEIDTQYF.

The chain combines TRBV29-1 with TRBJ1-2; TRBD1 might be the D (5 bases). The germline gives CDR1 SQVTM, CDR2 ANQGSEA. This CDR3 has 12 residues. V was pared by 6 bases and J by 4 bases, with 12 bases between. CDR3 coding DNA: TGCAGCGTGGCCGTCGGGGGCTATGGCTACACCTTC. Protein product: CSVAVGGYGYTF. Using reference TRBV29-1 and TRBJ1-2 for the parts outside the CDR3, the full variable domain is SAVISQKPSRDICQRGTSLTIQCQVDSQVTMMFWYRQQPGQSLTLIATANQGSEATYESGFVIDKFPISRPNLTFSTLTVSNMSPEDSSIYLCSVAVGGYGYTFGSGTRLTVV.

This clone was detected only once. V is TRBV5-1 and J is TRBJ1-4, with D unclear. CDR3 length equals 14 residues. Germline V gene data show CDR1 as SGHRS and CDR2 as YFSETQ. The V gene lost 0 bases and the J gene lost 2 bases, with 5 bases spanning the gap. Written as DNA, the CDR3 is TGCGCCAGCAGCTTGGACGGGACTAATGAAAAACTGTTTTTT. Its protein product is CASSLDGTNEKLFF.

The genes are TRBV5-1 and TRBJ1-1; maybe TRBD1 (6 bases). The germline V and J ends were trimmed by 4 bases and 2 bases, with 12 bases remaining between them. From germline, CDR1 is SGHRS and CDR2 YFSETQ. The CDR3 runs to 14 residues. As DNA, the CDR3 is TGCGCCAGCAGCGAACAGGGCCCCAACACTGAAGCTTTCTTT. As protein: CASSEQGPNTEAFF.

J is TRBJ1-5 and V is TRBV27; perhaps TRBD1 as D (5 bases). The length of the CDR3 is 15 residues. The V gene lost 4 bases and the J gene lost 0 bases, with 10 bases spanning the gap. Germline V gene data show CDR1 as MNHEY and CDR2 as SMNVEV (reference sequence). The CDR3 DNA reads TGTGCCAGCAGTTCAAAAGGGGTTAGCAATCAGCCCCAGCATTTT. As protein: CASSSKGVSNQPQHF.

The V call is TRBV9, the J call TRBJ1-2, with 8 bases lining up with TRBD1. CDR1 and CDR2 from the germline V gene are SGDLS and YYNGEE. The CDR3 runs 14 residues. V was clipped by 7 bases and J by 4 bases; unmatched bases: 9. CDR3 coding DNA: TGTGCCAGCGCAATAGGACAGGGTCTCTATGGCTACACCTTC. It is translated as CASAIGQGLYGYTF. The entire variable domain, with the rest obtained from reference TRBV9 and TRBJ1-2, is as follows: DSGVTQTPKHLITATGQRVTLRCSPRSGDLSVYWYQQSLDQGLQFLIQYYNGEERAKGNILERFSAQQFPDLHSELNLSSLELGDSALYFCASAIGQGLYGYTFGSGTRLTVV.

The chain couples TRBV7-9 to TRBJ2-5, with 8 positions matching TRBD1. Per the germline V gene, CDR1 is SEHNR and CDR2 is FQNEAQ (reference sequence). The V segment lost 5 bases and the J segment 4 bases; nucleotides outside the gene matches: 6. The CDR3 extends over 14 amino acids. The CDR3 here is CASSRTGLVETQYF. CDR3 bases: TGTGCCAGCAGCCGGACAGGGCTAGTAGAGACCCAGTACTTC.